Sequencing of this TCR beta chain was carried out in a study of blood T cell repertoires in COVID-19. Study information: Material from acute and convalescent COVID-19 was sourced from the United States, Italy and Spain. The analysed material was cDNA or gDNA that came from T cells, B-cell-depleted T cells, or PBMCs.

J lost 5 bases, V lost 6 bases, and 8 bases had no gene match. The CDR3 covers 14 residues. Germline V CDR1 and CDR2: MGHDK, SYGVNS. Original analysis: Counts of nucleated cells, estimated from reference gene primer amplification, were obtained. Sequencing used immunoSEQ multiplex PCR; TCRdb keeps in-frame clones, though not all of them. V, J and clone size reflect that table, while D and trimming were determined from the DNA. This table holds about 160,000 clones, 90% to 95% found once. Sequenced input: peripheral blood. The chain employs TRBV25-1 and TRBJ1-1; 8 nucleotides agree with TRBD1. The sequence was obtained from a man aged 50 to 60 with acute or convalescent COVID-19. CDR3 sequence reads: CASSAQGAGTEAFF. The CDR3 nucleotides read TGTGCCAGCAGCGCCCAGGGGGCAGGGACTGAAGCTTTCTTT.